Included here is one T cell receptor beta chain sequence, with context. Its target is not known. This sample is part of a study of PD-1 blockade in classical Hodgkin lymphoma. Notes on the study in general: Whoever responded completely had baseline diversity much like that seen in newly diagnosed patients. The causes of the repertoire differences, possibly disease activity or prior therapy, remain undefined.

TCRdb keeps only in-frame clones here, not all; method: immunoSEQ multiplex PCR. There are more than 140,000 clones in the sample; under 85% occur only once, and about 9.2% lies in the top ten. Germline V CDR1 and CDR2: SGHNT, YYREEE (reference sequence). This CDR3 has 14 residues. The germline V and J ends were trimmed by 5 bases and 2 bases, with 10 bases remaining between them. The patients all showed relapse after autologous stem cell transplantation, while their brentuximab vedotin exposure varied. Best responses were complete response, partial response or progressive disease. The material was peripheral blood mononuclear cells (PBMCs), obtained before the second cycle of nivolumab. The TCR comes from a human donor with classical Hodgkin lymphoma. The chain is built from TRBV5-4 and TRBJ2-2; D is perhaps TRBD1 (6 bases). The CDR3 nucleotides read TGTGCCAGCAGACCGGGACAAAACACCGGGGAGCTGTTTTTT. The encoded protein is CASRPGQNTGELFF.